These 18 T cell receptor beta chains were all obtained from the same sample, sequenced in a study of T cell changes during pregnancy in multiple sclerosis. Profiling relied on immunoSEQ multiplex PCR, and the TCRdb table lists in-frame clones only, not all of them. The data show about 87,000 clones, about 93% seen once. The source was peripheral blood, collected in the third trimester of pregnancy. Receptor source: a female donor in good health, enrolled as a control in a pregnancy study.

The chain has TRBV27 and TRBJ1-1, with 8 bases aligning to TRBD1. V trimming: 3 bases; J trimming: 4 bases; junction bases outside the gene matches: 4. CDR3 length: 14 residues. The V gene's germline CDR1 is MNHEY and CDR2 SMNVEV (reference sequence). This CDR3 is CASSLDRAATEAFF. As DNA, the CDR3 is TGTGCCAGCAGTTTGGACAGGGCGGCCACTGAAGCTTTCTTT.

The V gene is TRBV5-4, the J gene TRBJ2-7; 8 bases agree with TRBD1. V lost 3 bases and J lost 0; bases outside the gene matches: 8. From germline, CDR1 is SGHNT and CDR2 YYREEE (reference sequence). The CDR3 runs 16 residues. This CDR3 reads CASSSRQGQSSYEQYF. The CDR3 bases are TGTGCCAGCAGCTCCCGACAGGGGCAGAGCTCCTACGAGCAGTACTTC.

This chain joins TRBV7-2 and TRBJ2-6, with a possible D match to TRBD2 (6 bases). Germline-derived CDR1 and CDR2 are SGHTA and FQGNSA. The V end was cut by 6 bases, the J end by 7 bases, with 25 bases between. The CDR3 length is 18 residues. CDR3 in amino acids: CASSRTSPFGLGANVLTF. CDR3 DNA: TGTGCCAGCAGTCGTACTAGCCCTTTCGGTCTGGGAGCCAACGTCCTGACTTTC.

V gene TRBV5-6 combines with J gene TRBJ2-1, with 14 nucleotides matching TRBD2. The germline CDR1 and CDR2 sequences are SGHDT and YYEEEE. The CDR3 runs 15 residues. After removal of 3 bases from V and 10 bases from J, the junction contained 6 bases not matched to a gene. CDR3 sequence reads: CASSSGLAGGSEQFF. Here the CDR3 DNA reads TGTGCCAGCAGCTCTGGACTAGCGGGAGGAAGCGAGCAGTTCTTC.

The chain has TRBV5-4 and TRBJ2-1; 7 bases match TRBD2. Unmatched junction bases numbered 11, after V lost 8 bases and J lost 9 bases. This CDR3 contains 13 residues. Germline-derived CDR1 and CDR2 are SGHNT and YYREEE (reference sequence). CDR3 in amino acids: CASTRGVEAEQFF. The CDR3 DNA is TGTGCCAGTACCCGGGGGGTGGAAGCTGAGCAGTTCTTC.

This sequence joins TRBV7-9 and TRBJ2-1; D is undetermined. Germline V gene sequence: CDR1 SEHNR, CDR2 FQNEAQ (reference sequence). V lost 2 bases to trimming and J lost 9 bases, with 11 bases between them. The CDR3 is 13 residues long. CDR3 amino acids: CASSLLTKVEQFF. CDR3 coding DNA: TGTGCCAGCAGCTTACTTACTAAAGTTGAGCAGTTCTTC.

The chain uses TRBV27 and TRBJ2-6; maybe TRBD1 (5 bases). The V gene lost 8 bases and the J gene lost 0 bases, with 8 bases spanning the gap. The germline V gene has CDR1 MNHEY and CDR2 SMNVEV (reference sequence). CDR3 length: 14 amino acids. CDR3 region: CASATASGANVLTF. The CDR3 nucleotides read TGTGCCAGCGCGACAGCCTCTGGGGCCAACGTCCTGACTTTC.

The chain recombines TRBV5-1 with TRBJ2-5; the match to TRBD2 covers 8 bases. The V gene end was trimmed by 7 bases and the J gene end by 0 bases; junction bases not matched to a gene: 11. Germline V CDR1 and CDR2: SGHRS, YFSETQ. This CDR3 has 16 residues. The CDR3 region has the DNA TGCGCCAGCTACAGGGAGCAAGCGGGAGACCAAGAGACCCAGTACTTC. Translated, it gives CASYREQAGDQETQYF.

The chain carries TRBV28 and TRBJ2-5; 7 nucleotides align to TRBD1. With V trimmed by 4 bases and J by 1 base, 6 bases remained unmatched. This CDR3 contains 15 residues. CDR1 and CDR2 from the germline V gene are MDHEN and SYDVKM. The CDR3 sequence: CASSSTGSGQETQYF. In nucleotides, the CDR3 is TGTGCCAGCAGTTCGACAGGGAGCGGCCAAGAGACCCAGTACTTC. The variable domain in full, completed from reference TRBV28 and TRBJ2-5, reads DVKVTQSSRYLVKRTGEKVFLECVQDMDHENMFWYRQDPGLGLRLIYFSYDVKMKEKGDIPEGYSVSREKKERFSLILESASTNQTSMYLCASSSTGSGQETQYFGPGTRLLVL.

V gene TRBV5-1 combines with J gene TRBJ2-5; a possible D gene is TRBD2 (6 bases). The CDR3 loop spans 15 amino acids. V gave up 4 bases and J gave up 2 bases, with 15 bases separating them. The germline CDR1 and CDR2 sequences are SGHRS and YFSETQ. CDR3 coding DNA: TGCGCCAGCAGCCCGGGGGATCTAACACAAGAGACCCAGTACTTC. Translated, it gives CASSPGDLTQETQYF.

V usage is TRBV25-1 and J usage is TRBJ2-5, with D maybe TRBD2 (7 bases). Germline V gene lookup returns CDR1 MGHDK and CDR2 SYGVNS. This CDR3 contains 15 residues. V was clipped by 8 bases and J by 4 bases, with 20 bases between them. The CDR3 loop is CASRERGGSPETQYF. CDR3 coding DNA: TGTGCCAGCCGAGAAAGGGGGGGTAGTCCAGAGACCCAGTACTTC. Full variable domain (rest looked up from reference TRBV25-1 and TRBJ2-5): EADIYQTPRYLVIGTGKKITLECSQTMGHDKMYWYQQDPGMELHLIHYSYGVNSTEKGDLSSESTVSRIRTEHFPLTLESARPSHTSQYLCASRERGGSPETQYFGPGTRLLVL.

The rearrangement uses TRBV5-4 and TRBJ2-2; 9 bases match TRBD2. Trimming at V came to 0 bases and at J to 1 base, leaving 1 base not matched to a gene. Germline lookup yields CDR1 SGHNT and CDR2 YYREEE (reference sequence). The CDR3 consists of 16 residues. The CDR3 loop reads CASSLGLAVNTGELFF. In DNA, the CDR3 is TGTGCCAGCAGCTTGGGACTAGCGGTGAACACCGGGGAGCTGTTTTTT.

This chain joins TRBV9 and TRBJ2-1; 10 bases are shared with TRBD2. This CDR3 spans 18 amino acids. In germline, CDR1 is SGDLS, CDR2 YYNGEE. Unmatched junction bases numbered 16, after V lost 4 bases and J lost 6 bases. In nucleotides, the CDR3 is TGTGCCAGCAGCTCCATTTTTAGCGGGAGGACTTACCTCAATGAGCAGTTCTTC. Translated: CASSSIFSGRTYLNEQFF.

V gene TRBV28 combines with J gene TRBJ2-2; a possible D gene is TRBD1 (6 bases). This CDR3 spans 15 amino acids. Trimming stripped 6 bases from V and 0 bases from J, with 11 bases between. Germline V gives CDR1 MDHEN, CDR2 SYDVKM. As DNA, the CDR3 is TGTGCCAGCAGGTTGACAGGCACGAACACCGGGGAGCTGTTTTTT. Translated, it gives CASRLTGTNTGELFF.

This rearrangement joins TRBV28 to TRBJ1-2; 7 bases are shared with TRBD1. Looked up from germline, CDR1 is MDHEN and CDR2 is SYDVKM. With V trimmed by 3 bases and J by 4 bases, 5 bases remained unmatched. The CDR3 contains 14 residues. CDR3 sequence reads: CASSLTGRPYGYTF. In DNA, the CDR3 is TGTGCCAGCAGTTTGACAGGGCGACCCTATGGCTACACCTTC.

The CDR3: CAQRPGSGKRPQHF. CDR3 DNA: TGTGCCCAACGACCGGGGAGCGGCAAAAGGCCCCAGCATTTT. The genes are TRBV28 and TRBJ1-5; D unresolved. The CDR3 extends over 14 amino acids. The germline V gene encodes CDR1 MDHEN and CDR2 SYDVKM. V was shortened by 11 bases and J by 9 bases, with 23 bases between the two germline ends.

The chain employs TRBV7-9 and TRBJ1-5, with D possibly matching TRBD1 (6 bases). V was pared by 5 bases and J by 6 bases, with 17 bases between. This CDR3 contains 15 residues. Germline lookup yields CDR1 SEHNR and CDR2 FQNEAQ (reference sequence). This CDR3 is CASSLTGGGSQPQHF. The CDR3 region has the DNA TGTGCCAGCAGCCTCACCGGGGGGGGCAGTCAGCCCCAGCATTTT.

The rearrangement uses TRBV19 and TRBJ2-2; 9 bases align to TRBD2. J was trimmed by 4 bases and V by 5 bases; bases with no gene match: 8. In germline, CDR1 is LNHDA, CDR2 SQIVND (reference sequence). The CDR3 totals 16 residues. CDR3 amino acids: CASSRLTSGPTGELFF. Here the CDR3 DNA reads TGTGCCAGTAGTCGGTTGACTAGCGGTCCCACCGGGGAGCTGTTTTTT.